Presented here are 25 T cell receptor beta chains from one specimen sequenced in a study of blood T cell repertoires in COVID-19. The method was immunoSEQ multiplex PCR; TCRdb's version includes in-frame clones alone and lacks a portion of them. In the table there are about 240,000 clones, roughly 80% of which are singletons. Sequencing was carried out using peripheral blood. These receptors all stem from a woman aged 80 or older with acute or convalescent COVID-19.

The chain is built from TRBV3-1 (or the pseudogene TRBV3-2) and TRBJ1-6; 10 bases fit TRBD1. This CDR3 comprises 16 residues. With 0 bases clipped from V and 8 bases from J, the junction kept 4 bases outside the gene matches. CDR1 and CDR2 from the germline V gene are LGHDT and YNNKEL (reference sequence). CDR3 protein: CASSQDQGQGYSPLHF. The CDR3, as DNA: TGTGCCAGCAGCCAAGATCAGGGACAGGGGTATTCACCCCTCCACTTT.

The chain links TRBV19 to TRBJ2-3, with 8 bases that match TRBD2. Germline CDR1 is LNHDA and CDR2 is SQIVND (reference sequence). With V trimmed by 4 bases and J by 6 bases, 9 bases remained unmatched. CDR3 length: 15 amino acids. Here the CDR3 reads CASSNRRAGGDTQYF. The DNA for the CDR3 is TGTGCCAGTAGTAACCGCCGCGCGGGGGGTGATACGCAGTATTTT. The full variable domain, completed using reference TRBV19 and TRBJ2-3, is DGGITQSPKYLFRKEGQNVTLSCEQNLNHDAMYWYRQDPGQGLRLIYYSQIVNDFQKGDIAEGYSVSREKKESFPLTVTSAQKNPTAFYLCASSNRRAGGDTQYFGPGTRLTVL.

The V and J genes are TRBV5-1 and TRBJ2-1; tentatively, D is TRBD1 (5 bases). The germline gives CDR1 SGHRS, CDR2 YFSETQ. CDR3 size: 14 residues. The germline V and J ends were trimmed by 1 base and 8 bases, with 13 bases remaining between them. The CDR3 DNA sequence: TGCGCCAGCAGCTTGAGGGGCAGGCGCGATGAGCAGTTCTTC. It encodes CASSLRGRRDEQFF.

DNA of the CDR3: TGTGCCAGCAGCTGGACAGGGGTCCCCGGGGAGCTGTTTTTT. Residues: CASSWTGVPGELFF. The chain couples TRBV28 to TRBJ2-2, with 9 bases fitting TRBD1. Trimming at V came to 6 bases and at J to 6 bases, leaving 5 bases not matched to a gene. The germline CDR1 and CDR2 sequences are MDHEN and SYDVKM. CDR3 length equals 14 residues. The whole variable domain, filled in from reference TRBV28 and TRBJ2-2, reads DVKVTQSSRYLVKRTGEKVFLECVQDMDHENMFWYRQDPGLGLRLIYFSYDVKMKEKGDIPEGYSVSREKKERFSLILESASTNQTSMYLCASSWTGVPGELFFGEGSRLTVL.

The V call is TRBV27, the J call TRBJ2-7, with TRBD2 matching 9 bases. Germline loops: CDR1 MNHEY, CDR2 SMNVEV (reference sequence). Losses at the gene ends were 3 bases for V and 3 bases for J; bases not matched to a gene: 6. The CDR3 totals 15 residues. In DNA, the CDR3 is TGTGCCAGCAGTTTGGATCCAGCGGGGGGCTACGAGCAGTACTTC. Its protein is CASSLDPAGGYEQYF.

This sequence joins TRBV7-3 and TRBJ2-4; TRBD1 matches 10 bases. Germline V gene sequence: CDR1 SGHTA, CDR2 FQGTGA. This CDR3 has 18 amino acids. The J segment lost 6 bases and the V segment lost 1 base, leaving 12 bases of the junction unmatched. The CDR3, as DNA: TGTGCCAGCAGCTTAAAGCCCCGGACAGGGGGTATGGGAAACATTCAGTACTTC. Amino acid sequence: CASSLKPRTGGMGNIQYF.

Note on this clone: In the same sample, other DNA sequences code for this CDR3. The CDR3, as DNA: TGTGCCAGCAGCTTACGCGGGGGGGCGGCCGGGGAGCTGTTTTTT. This encodes CASSLRGGAAGELFF. The chain employs TRBV7-2 and TRBJ2-2; TRBD2 aligns across 9 bases. Germline V gene data show CDR1 as SGHTA and CDR2 as FQGNSA. The V and J ends lost 2 bases and 6 bases, in that order; junction bases with no gene match: 4. The CDR3 runs 15 residues.

The chain links TRBV7-8 to TRBJ1-2; D remains ambiguous. Trimming removed 2 bases from V and 2 bases from J, with 12 bases in between. Germline V CDR1 and CDR2: SGHVS, FQNEAQ. The CDR3 loop spans 15 amino acids. DNA for the CDR3: TGTGCCAGCAGCTTAAATGCGGTGAACAACTATGGCTACACCTTC. The encoded protein is CASSLNAVNNYGYTF.

The V gene is TRBV19, the J gene TRBJ1-2; TRBD1 is a possible D gene (6 bases). The germline CDR1 and CDR2 sequences are LNHDA and SQIVND (reference sequence). Trimming left V 6 bases short and J 1 base short, with 18 bases between. The CDR3 extends over 16 amino acids. In nucleotides, the CDR3 is TGTGCCAGTAGCCCAGCCGGGACATCCTTTAACTATGGCTACACCTTC. Translating gives CASSPAGTSFNYGYTF.

This chain uses TRBV3-1 (or the pseudogene TRBV3-2) with TRBJ1-1; TRBD1 matches at 8 bases. Trimming cost V 0 bases and J 1 base; bases outside gene matches: 7. Germline-derived CDR1 and CDR2 are LGHDT and YNNKEL (reference sequence). This CDR3 is built from 17 residues. Here the CDR3 DNA reads TGTGCCAGCAGCCAAGAAAGGACCACAGGGGGGAACACTGAAGCTTTCTTT. It encodes CASSQERTTGGNTEAFF.

In DNA form, the CDR3 reads TGTGCCAGCAGCCCCTGGGGGAGGGATGAGCAGTTCTTC. Its protein product is CASSPWGRDEQFF. V and J are TRBV3-1 (or the pseudogene TRBV3-2) and TRBJ2-1; 7 nucleotides match TRBD2. The CDR3 has 13 amino acids. V shed 4 bases and J 8 bases; nucleotides not matched to a gene: 5. The germline gives CDR1 LGHDT, CDR2 YNNKEL (reference sequence).

This chain joins TRBV2 and TRBJ1-3; 8 nucleotides match TRBD1. Germline V CDR1 and CDR2: SNHLY, FYNNEI. J lost 4 bases, V lost 10 bases, and 6 bases had no gene match. This CDR3 has 13 amino acids. This chain's CDR3 is CATGQGPGNTIYF. CDR3 nucleotides: TGTGCCACCGGACAGGGCCCAGGAAACACCATATATTTT.

The rearrangement joins TRBV7-6 to TRBJ1-1; D remains unclear. The length of the CDR3 is 13 residues. Looked up from germline, CDR1 is SGHVS and CDR2 is FNYEAQ. The ends were cut back, 2 bases at V and 1 base at J, with 5 bases in the middle. For the CDR3, the DNA is TGTGCCAGCAGCTTACGACAGAACACTGAAGCTTTCTTT. This encodes CASSLRQNTEAFF. Complete variable domain (other parts from reference TRBV7-6 and TRBJ1-1): GAGVSQSPRYKVTKRGQDVALRCDPISGHVSLYWYRQALGQGPEFLTYFNYEAQQDKSGLPNDRFSAERPEGSISTLTIQRTEQRDSAMYRCASSLRQNTEAFFGQGTRLTVV.

The chain uses TRBV5-1 and TRBJ2-7, with 12 bases that match TRBD2. The CDR3 runs 15 residues. Germline V gene data show CDR1 as SGHRS and CDR2 as YFSETQ. V was clipped by 3 bases and J by 5 bases; unmatched bases: 6. The CDR3 region has the DNA TGCGCCAGCAGCTCCCTAGCGGGGGGGCCCCACGAGCAGTACTTC. This gives the protein CASSSLAGGPHEQYF.

The table lists this clone with many counts. V gene TRBV5-4 combines with J gene TRBJ2-7; 7 nucleotides line up with TRBD2. Germline CDR1 reads SGHNT; CDR2 reads YYREEE (reference sequence). The CDR3 consists of 15 residues. V dropped 4 bases and J dropped 3; count of bases not matched to a gene: 10. CDR3 bases: TGTGCCAGCAGCCTAGGACTAGGAAAGGACTACGAGCAGTACTTC. Translating it yields CASSLGLGKDYEQYF.

V and J are TRBV5-1 and TRBJ2-7; 12 bases agree with TRBD2. CDR1 is SGHRS, CDR2 YFSETQ, per germline. V lost 0 bases to trimming and J lost 5 bases; unmatched junction nucleotides: 9. The CDR3 covers 17 residues. The CDR3 loop reads CASSLAPGLAGPHEQYF. CDR3 coding DNA: TGCGCCAGCAGCTTGGCCCCCGGACTAGCGGGGCCCCACGAGCAGTACTTC.

The gene calls are TRBV19 and TRBJ1-4; 8 bases are shared with TRBD1. The CDR3 sequence is 12 residues long. V was pared by 10 bases and J by 5 bases, with 3 bases of the junction left unmatched. The V gene's germline CDR1 is LNHDA and CDR2 SQIVND (reference sequence). In nucleotides, the CDR3 is TGTGCCACCCGGACAGGGAATGAAAAACTGTTTTTT. Amino acid sequence: CATRTGNEKLFF.

The CDR3 DNA reads TGCGCCAGCAGCCCACGGACATTTCAAGAGACCCAGTACTTC. This translates into CASSPRTFQETQYF. This chain joins TRBV5-1 and TRBJ2-5; D is possibly TRBD1 (5 bases). Germline CDR1 SGHRS, CDR2 YFSETQ. The CDR3 is 14 residues long. Trimming removed 4 bases at V and 2 bases at J, with 12 bases between.

The V and J genes are TRBV7-2 and TRBJ2-2; TRBD2 aligns across 8 bases. The CDR3 length is 15 residues. V trimming: 5 bases; J trimming: 7 bases; junction bases outside the gene matches: 9. Germline V lookup: CDR1 SGHTA, CDR2 FQGNSA. The CDR3 DNA is TGTGCCAGCAGCCAGACTGGACTAGCCGACGGGGAGCTGTTTTTT. This translates into CASSQTGLADGELFF. Based on the CDR3 plus reference TRBV7-2 and TRBJ2-2, the full variable domain is GAGVSQSPSNKVTEKGKDVELRCDPISGHTALYWYRQSLGQGLEFLIYFQGNSAPDKSGLPSDRFSAERTGGSVSTLTIQRTQQEDSAVYLCASSQTGLADGELFFGEGSRLTVL.

V and J are TRBV29-1 and TRBJ2-3; 7 nucleotides agree with TRBD2. Germline loops: CDR1 SQVTM, CDR2 ANQGSEA. CDR3 length equals 15 residues. The V and J ends lost 1 base and 2 bases, in that order; junction bases with no gene match: 6. In DNA, the CDR3 is TGCAGCGTTGAAGGGGGGGGGAGTCTCACAGATACGCAGTATTTT. It yields the protein CSVEGGGSLTDTQYF.

The chain links TRBV5-4 to TRBJ2-7; D may be TRBD1 (5 bases). Trimming stripped 4 bases from V and 8 bases from J, with 16 bases between. In germline, CDR1 is SGHNT, CDR2 YYREEE (reference sequence). This CDR3 has 13 amino acids. The CDR3 is CASSIGARAQQYF. For the CDR3, the DNA is TGTGCCAGCAGCATTGGGGCCAGGGCCCAGCAGTACTTC.

The chain links TRBV5-1 to TRBJ1-1, with a tentative D call TRBD1 (6 bases). Trimming took off 0 bases at V and 1 base at J, with 13 bases between the two ends. The germline V gene encodes CDR1 SGHRS and CDR2 YFSETQ. CDR3 length equals 16 residues. In DNA form, the CDR3 reads TGCGCCAGCAGCTTGGGGGCAGGGGTAGGGAACACTGAAGCTTTCTTT. This sequence encodes CASSLGAGVGNTEAFF.

This rearrangement joins TRBV19 to TRBJ2-6, with 7 bases that match TRBD2. Trimming cost V 5 bases and J 0 bases; bases outside gene matches: 7. The CDR3 is made up of 17 amino acids. Germline CDR1 reads LNHDA; CDR2 reads SQIVND (reference sequence). CDR3 amino acids: CASSREAPSSGANVLTF. CDR3 sequence (DNA): TGTGCCAGTAGTCGGGAGGCTCCCTCCTCTGGGGCCAACGTCCTGACTTTC.

The gene calls are TRBV7-3 and TRBJ2-1, with D tentatively TRBD2 (6 bases). Germline CDR1 and CDR2: SGHTA and FQGTGA. V dropped 2 bases and J dropped 4 bases, with 15 bases sitting between them. The CDR3 extends over 16 amino acids. The CDR3 region is CASSLDRGTPYNEQFF. CDR3 nucleotide sequence: TGTGCCAGCAGCTTAGATCGGGGGACGCCTTACAATGAGCAGTTCTTC. The full variable domain, in which reference TRBV7-3 and TRBJ2-1 provide the parts outside the CDR3, is GAGVSQTPSNKVTEKGKYVELRCDPISGHTALYWYRQSLGQGPEFLIYFQGTGAADDSGLPNDRFFAVRPEGSVSTLKIQRTERGDSAVYLCASSLDRGTPYNEQFFGPGTRLTVL.

The rearrangement links TRBV30 to TRBJ1-1; TRBD1 is a possible D gene (6 bases). Germline CDR1 is GTSNPN and CDR2 is SVGIG (reference sequence). The V end was cut by 3 bases, the J end by 1 base, with 9 bases between. The CDR3 spans 13 residues. In nucleotides, the CDR3 is TGTGCCTGGAGGGACAGACGGAACACTGAAGCTTTCTTT. It translates to CAWRDRRNTEAFF. Using reference TRBV30 and TRBJ1-1 for the parts outside the CDR3, the full variable domain is SQTIHQWPATLVQPVGSPLSLECTVEGTSNPNLYWYRQAAGRGLQLLFYSVGIGQISSEVPQNLSASRPQDRQFILSSKKLLLSDSGFYLCAWRDRRNTEAFFGQGTRLTVV.